The 2 T cell receptor beta chains below were found in one sample sequenced in a study of T-cell reconstitution after alpha-beta-depleted transplantation in children. Library preparation (for TCRbeta) was performed with unique molecular identifiers. Each CDR3 protein is one row after TCRdb ran MiXCR on the PCR reads. The sample comprises about 640,000 distinct CDR3 sequences, roughly 15% of which are singletons, and approximately 1% rests with the top ten. The specimen comprised PBMCs from the stem cell graft donor, sampled from the stem cell graft. These receptors all come from a human donor who donated a stem cell graft to a child with acute myeloid leukemia.

This clonotype has a count of ten or more. In nucleotides, the CDR3 is TGTGCCAGCAGCTTAGCAATGGGTCCTGGCACAGATACGCAGTATTTT. As protein: CASSLAMGPGTDTQYF. This sequence joins TRBV7-6 and TRBJ2-3, with D uncertain. The CDR3 loop spans 16 amino acids. Trimming cost V 0 bases and J 1 base, with 11 bases left between them. Germline V gene lookup returns CDR1 SGHVS and CDR2 FNYEAQ.

This clonotype was observed a handful of times. A much larger clone lies a single base off, so this may be a read error. The rearrangement links TRBV11-2 to TRBJ2-3, with D unclear. Germline-derived CDR1 and CDR2 are SGHAT and FQNNGV. This CDR3 comprises 11 residues. The germline V and J ends were trimmed by 6 bases and 5 bases, with 6 bases remaining between them. CDR3 coding DNA: TGTGCCAGCAGAAGGAGAGATACGCAGTATTTT. Its protein is CASRRRDTQYF.